These 18 T cell receptor beta chains came from one sample sequenced in a study of beta chain features in type 1 diabetes (dated 2018 in TCRdb). The method was the immunoSEQ multiplex PCR assay. The entire amount of isolated RNA was reverse transcribed using the High Capacity cDNA Reverse Transcription Kit, so the sequenced TCRB transcripts were expressed ones. The source is immuneACCESS, and TCRdb retained only in-frame sequences with V and J called. Part of the clones is not carried over; for the studies checked, unresolved V genes explain less than half of this, and the remainder is unexplained. This sample holds about 230,000 clones; about 9.3% were observed only once. 0.034% of the sample comes from the top ten. The sequenced material came from naive CD4+ T cells from blood. The cell subset or site tag for this specimen amounts to: true naive CD4+ T cells. Every receptor here comes from a woman aged 18-29 years in good health.

This clone was detected a few times. The rearrangement uses TRBV7-9 and TRBJ1-2; weak D call: TRBD1 (5 bases). The CDR3 length is 15 residues. Between the trimmed V and J ends, which lost 5 bases and 3 bases, there was a span of 16 bases. Germline V gene data show CDR1 as SEHNR and CDR2 as FQNEAQ (reference sequence). CDR3 nucleotide sequence: TGTGCCAGCAGCCAACGCGGGGCGCCCTACTATGGCTACACCTTC. It yields the protein CASSQRGAPYYGYTF.

This clone was observed a few times. The rearrangement links TRBV18 to TRBJ1-1; D is undetermined. The CDR3 has 13 amino acids. CDR1 is KGHSH, CDR2 LQKENI, per germline. Between the trimmed V and J ends, which lost 2 bases and 8 bases, there was a span of 12 bases. The DNA of the CDR3 is TGTGCCAGCTCACCAATACACCTAGAGGAAGCTTTCTTT. As protein: CASSPIHLEEAFF.

This chain connects TRBV4-1 to TRBJ1-4; 7 bases fit TRBD1. After removal of 0 bases from V and 7 bases from J, the junction contained 14 bases not matched to a gene. The CDR3 contains 18 residues. Germline V gene data show CDR1 as MGHRA and CDR2 as YSYEKL. The CDR3 nucleotides read TGCGCCAGCAGCCAAGATGGGGCAGGGGGGACGGGTAGTGAAAAACTGTTTTTT. Protein: CASSQDGAGGTGSEKLFF.

The chain has TRBV29-1 and TRBJ2-2; 13 bases map to TRBD2. CDR1 is SQVTM and CDR2 is ANQGSEA in the germline V gene. This CDR3 has 18 amino acids. J gave up 0 bases and V 1 base, and 5 bases lay outside the gene matches. The CDR3 loop reads CSVEGGLAGASNTGELFF. The CDR3 DNA reads TGCAGCGTTGAAGGCGGACTAGCGGGAGCCTCGAACACCGGGGAGCTGTTTTTT.

This clone was detected many times. J is TRBJ1-5 and V is TRBV4-1; no firm D call. The CDR3 spans 14 residues. Germline V lookup: CDR1 MGHRA, CDR2 YSYEKL. The V end was cut by 0 bases, the J end by 8 bases, with 11 bases between. In DNA, the CDR3 is TGCGCCAGCAGCCAAGATGGAGGGAGGAAGCCCCAGCATTTT. Protein product: CASSQDGGRKPQHF.

The V gene is TRBV7-9, the J gene TRBJ2-7; D gene ambiguous. The germline CDR1 and CDR2 sequences are SEHNR and FQNEAQ (reference sequence). The CDR3 is made up of 13 amino acids. Between the trimmed V and J ends, which lost 3 bases and 3 bases, there was a span of 9 bases. CDR3 nucleotide sequence: TGTGCCAGCAGCTTTCGCTTCGGCTACGAGCAGTACTTC. Protein: CASSFRFGYEQYF.

This chain links TRBV5-4 with TRBJ1-1, with 7 bases aligning to TRBD1. The CDR3 totals 16 residues. Germline CDR1 and CDR2: SGHNT and YYREEE (reference sequence). Germline trimming cut 3 bases from V and 5 bases from J; bases unmatched to any gene: 13. The CDR3 protein is CASSSLRGTGVTEAFF. In DNA form, the CDR3 reads TGTGCCAGCAGCTCTCTCCGGGGAACAGGGGTAACTGAAGCTTTCTTT.

The V gene is TRBV5-1, the J gene TRBJ2-1; D possibly corresponds to TRBD1 (6 bases). Germline V gene lookup returns CDR1 SGHRS and CDR2 YFSETQ. Trimming took 0 bases from V and 7 from J, leaving 14 bases between them. The CDR3 spans 15 residues. This CDR3 reads CASSLATGLGNEQFF. CDR3 DNA sequence: TGCGCCAGCAGCTTGGCCACAGGGTTGGGAAATGAGCAGTTCTTC.

This clone showed up many times. The gene calls are TRBV2 and TRBJ2-1; D remains unclear. This CDR3 is built from 12 residues. Germline V CDR1 and CDR2: SNHLY, FYNNEI. Trimming removed 6 bases at V and 6 bases at J, with 9 bases between. In nucleotides, the CDR3 is TGTGCCAGCAGCGCGGTTTTCAATGAGCAGTTCTTC. It is translated as CASSAVFNEQFF.

The J gene is TRBJ2-5, the V gene TRBV10-2, with 8 nucleotides matching TRBD2. This CDR3 has 16 amino acids. With 0 bases clipped from V and 1 base from J, the junction kept 4 bases outside the gene matches. CDR1 and CDR2 (germline): WSHSY, SAAADI. The CDR3 sequence is CASSESVLAVQETQYF. The CDR3 DNA reads TGCGCCAGCAGTGAGTCGGTACTAGCGGTCCAAGAGACCCAGTACTTC.

This clone has a count of ten or more. V usage is TRBV29-1 and J usage is TRBJ2-7; D is perhaps TRBD1 (6 bases). Germline loops: CDR1 SQVTM, CDR2 ANQGSEA. Trimming removed 4 bases from V and 3 bases from J, with 10 bases in between. The CDR3 totals 12 residues. The CDR3 loop is CSVVPRGYEQYF. Here the CDR3 DNA reads TGCAGCGTTGTGCCCAGGGGCTACGAGCAGTACTTC.

This clone was seen repeatedly, ten times or more. V usage is TRBV19 and J usage is TRBJ2-5; D gene unclear. The CDR3 extends over 13 amino acids. Germline CDR1 is LNHDA and CDR2 is SQIVND (reference sequence). V lost 5 bases and J 9 bases, leaving 16 bases between the germline ends. CDR3 residues: CASSVENTAAQYF. DNA for the CDR3: TGTGCCAGTAGTGTGGAGAACACCGCGGCCCAGTACTTC.

Only a few counts were recorded for this clone. The V gene is TRBV18, the J gene TRBJ2-1; D remains unclear. V gave up 3 bases and J gave up 7 bases, with 4 bases separating them. The CDR3 contains 11 residues. Looked up from germline, CDR1 is KGHSH and CDR2 is LQKENI. CDR3 in DNA: TGTGCCAGCTCACCCAAAAATGAGCAGTTCTTC. It codes for CASSPKNEQFF.

This rearrangement joins TRBV5-1 to TRBJ1-1; a weak D match, TRBD1 (5 bases). This CDR3 has 15 amino acids. Trimming stripped 1 base from V and 1 base from J, with 11 bases between. The V gene's germline CDR1 is SGHRS and CDR2 YFSETQ. The CDR3 coding sequence is TGCGCCAGCAGCTTGTATACAGGCGGGAACACTGAAGCTTTCTTT. Encoded protein: CASSLYTGGNTEAFF.

This clone was picked up a small number of times. J is TRBJ2-3 and V is TRBV5-1; TRBD1 matches at 11 bases. Germline values: CDR1 SGHRS, CDR2 YFSETQ. The CDR3 has 15 residues. V trimming: 5 bases; J trimming: 3 bases; junction bases outside the gene matches: 5. For the CDR3, the DNA is TGCGCCAGCAGGGACAGGGGGCATGGGACAGATACGCAGTATTTT. This encodes CASRDRGHGTDTQYF.

This clone has more than one count but fewer than ten. V and J are TRBV29-1 and TRBJ2-7, with D tentatively TRBD1 (8 bases). The ends were cut back, 6 bases at V and 5 bases at J, with 20 bases in the middle. The germline V gene has CDR1 SQVTM and CDR2 ANQGSEA. The CDR3 spans 14 residues. CDR3: CSVLPGGRGHEQYF. CDR3 nucleotide sequence: TGCAGCGTCCTCCCGGGGGGCAGGGGGCACGAGCAGTACTTC.

The V call is TRBV19, the J call TRBJ1-5; 10 nucleotides line up with TRBD1. The V gene's germline CDR1 is LNHDA and CDR2 SQIVND (reference sequence). V trimming: 6 bases; J trimming: 1 base; junction bases outside the gene matches: 3. CDR3 size: 15 residues. The CDR3 is CASRTGGLSNQPQHF. The CDR3 nucleotides are TGTGCCAGTAGGACAGGGGGCTTGAGCAATCAGCCCCAGCATTTT.

The gene calls are TRBV7-2 and TRBJ2-7; 8 bases are a match to TRBD2. In germline, CDR1 is SGHTA, CDR2 FQGNSA. V gave up 3 bases and J gave up 1 base; unmatched junction bases: 5. This CDR3 is built from 15 residues. The CDR3: CASSFIAGSSYEQYF. CDR3 bases: TGTGCCAGCAGCTTCATAGCGGGAAGTTCCTACGAGCAGTACTTC.